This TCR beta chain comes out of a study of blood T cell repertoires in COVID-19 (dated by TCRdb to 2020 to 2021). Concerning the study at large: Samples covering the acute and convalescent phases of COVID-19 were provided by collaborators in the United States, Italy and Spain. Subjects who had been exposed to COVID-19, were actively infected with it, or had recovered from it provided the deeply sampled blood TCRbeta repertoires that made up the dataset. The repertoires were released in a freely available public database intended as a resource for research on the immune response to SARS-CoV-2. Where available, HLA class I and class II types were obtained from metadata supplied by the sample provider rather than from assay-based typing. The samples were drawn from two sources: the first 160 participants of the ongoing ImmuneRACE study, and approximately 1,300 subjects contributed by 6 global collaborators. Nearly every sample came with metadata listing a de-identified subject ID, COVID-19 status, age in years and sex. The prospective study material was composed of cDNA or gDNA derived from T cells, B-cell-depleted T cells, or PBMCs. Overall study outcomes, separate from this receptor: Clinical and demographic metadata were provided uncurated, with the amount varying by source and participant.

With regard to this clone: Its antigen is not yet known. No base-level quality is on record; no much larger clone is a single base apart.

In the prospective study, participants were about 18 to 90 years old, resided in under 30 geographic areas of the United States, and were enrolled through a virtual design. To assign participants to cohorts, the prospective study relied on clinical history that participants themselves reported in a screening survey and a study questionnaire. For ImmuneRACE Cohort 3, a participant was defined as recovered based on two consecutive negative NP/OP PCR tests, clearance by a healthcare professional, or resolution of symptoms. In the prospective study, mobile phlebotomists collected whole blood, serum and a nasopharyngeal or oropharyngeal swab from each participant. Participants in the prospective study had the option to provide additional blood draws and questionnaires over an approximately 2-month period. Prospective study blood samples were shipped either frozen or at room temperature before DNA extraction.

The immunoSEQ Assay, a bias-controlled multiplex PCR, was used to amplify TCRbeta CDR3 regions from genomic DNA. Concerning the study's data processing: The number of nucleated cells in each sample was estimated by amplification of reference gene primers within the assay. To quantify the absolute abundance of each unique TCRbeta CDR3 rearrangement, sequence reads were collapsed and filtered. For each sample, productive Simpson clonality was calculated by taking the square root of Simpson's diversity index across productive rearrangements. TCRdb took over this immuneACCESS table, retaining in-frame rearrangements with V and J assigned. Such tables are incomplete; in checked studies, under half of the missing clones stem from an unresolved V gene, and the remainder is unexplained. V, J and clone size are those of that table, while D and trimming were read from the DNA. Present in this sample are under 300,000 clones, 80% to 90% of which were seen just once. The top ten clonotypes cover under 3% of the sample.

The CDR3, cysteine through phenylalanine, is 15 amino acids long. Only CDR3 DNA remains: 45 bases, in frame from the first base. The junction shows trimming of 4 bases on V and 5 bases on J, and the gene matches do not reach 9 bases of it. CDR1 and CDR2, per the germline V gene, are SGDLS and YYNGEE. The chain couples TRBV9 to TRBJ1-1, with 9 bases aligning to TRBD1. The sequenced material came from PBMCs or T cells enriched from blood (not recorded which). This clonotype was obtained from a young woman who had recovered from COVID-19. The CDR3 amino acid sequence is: CASSHDRGRGTEAFF. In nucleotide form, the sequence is TGTGCCAGCAGCCATGACAGGGGGAGAGGAACTGAAGCTTTCTTT.